Listed below are T cell receptor beta chains from one sample, sequenced in a study of T-cell memory formation after mild COVID-19. TCRdb reprocessed the 5' RACE reads via MiXCR and lists one record per CDR3 protein. The data contain about 400,000 distinct CDR3 sequences, more than 15% of them singletons. Sequencing used PBMCs or a T cell subset sorted from them (not recorded which). The receptors were gathered from a man between 18 and 29 years old who had mild COVID-19 (a few samples of this study predate the infection). Cell type and time point are not known. The CDR3 runs from the conserved cysteine through the conserved F or W. The D gene is left open where the match is weak.

CDR3 length	J gene	D gene	V gene	CDR3 protein
12	TRBJ2-5	.	TRBV11-2	CASSLESVTQYF
15	TRBJ1-2	.	TRBV5-1	CASSLDRVDNYGYTF
12	TRBJ1-2	.	TRBV18	CASSQGLVGYTF
12	TRBJ1-4	.	TRBV12-3/TRBV12-4	CASRFGEQKLFF
19	TRBJ2-5	TRBD1	TRBV11-2	CASSPSRDRGLGRQETQYF
13	TRBJ1-2	.	TRBV4-1	CASSQGGAGGYTF
16	TRBJ1-5	TRBD1	TRBV7-2	CASSLSGTGAGQPQHF
16	TRBJ2-2	.	TRBV6-2/TRBV6-3	CASSSFGGHDTGELFF
14	TRBJ1-2	.	TRBV20-1	CSATTPGQGYGYTF
13	TRBJ2-3	.	TRBV6-2/TRBV6-3	CASVRSGTDTQYF
16	TRBJ2-1	TRBD2	TRBV3-1	CASSRQGLALANEQFF
11	TRBJ1-1	.	TRBV29-1	CSAPWVGEAFF
15	TRBJ2-2	.	TRBV7-9	CASSLQGWNTGELFF
14	TRBJ1-5	TRBD1	TRBV11-2	CASSSGTGHQPQHF
13	TRBJ1-1	.	TRBV29-1	CSVEAREEVEAFF
14	TRBJ1-1	.	TRBV9	CASSGQRSGGEAFF
16	TRBJ2-2	.	TRBV4-3	CASSQHGPENTGELFF
14	TRBJ1-2	TRBD1	TRBV6-5	CSSSYRQGIYGYTF
17	TRBJ1-2	TRBD1	TRBV15	CATSAETGTGGLYGYTF